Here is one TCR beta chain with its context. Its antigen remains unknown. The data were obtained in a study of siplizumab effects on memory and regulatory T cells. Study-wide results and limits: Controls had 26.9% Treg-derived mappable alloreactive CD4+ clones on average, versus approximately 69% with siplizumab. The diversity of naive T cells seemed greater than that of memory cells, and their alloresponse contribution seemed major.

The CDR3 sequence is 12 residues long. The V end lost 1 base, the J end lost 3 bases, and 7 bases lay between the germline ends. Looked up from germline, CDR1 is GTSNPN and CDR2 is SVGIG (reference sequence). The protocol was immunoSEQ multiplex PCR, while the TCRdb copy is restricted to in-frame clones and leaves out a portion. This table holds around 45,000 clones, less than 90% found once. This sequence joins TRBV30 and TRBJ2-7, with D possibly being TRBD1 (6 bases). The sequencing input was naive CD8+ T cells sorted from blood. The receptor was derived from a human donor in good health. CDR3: CAWSATGYEQYF. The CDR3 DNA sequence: TGTGCCTGGAGTGCGACAGGCTACGAGCAGTACTTC.